A single sample gave rise to the 28 T cell receptor beta chains below, sequenced in a study of blood T cell repertoires in COVID-19. Sequenced by immunoSEQ multiplex PCR; TCRdb stores in-frame clones only, minus some. The sample lists 150,000 to 200,000 clones; over 75% were seen once. Material: peripheral blood. The receptors stem from a man over 45 who had recovered from COVID-19.

The chain has TRBV7-2 and TRBJ2-3, with 7 bases lining up with TRBD2. J lost 3 bases, V lost 1 base, and 10 bases had no gene match. This CDR3 region has 17 residues. Germline CDR1 and CDR2: SGHTA and FQGNSA. CDR3 residues: CASSLGRAGSGTDTQYF. The CDR3 DNA is TGTGCCAGCAGCTTAGGTCGAGCGGGATCGGGGACAGATACGCAGTATTTT.

This chain uses TRBV5-1 with TRBJ2-7, with 9 bases identical to TRBD1. V was clipped by 4 bases and J by 1 base; unmatched bases: 6. The CDR3 contains 15 residues. Germline V CDR1 and CDR2: SGHRS, YFSETQ. The CDR3 sequence is CASSTGGQRSYEQYF. CDR3 sequence (DNA): TGCGCCAGCAGCACAGGGGGCCAGAGGTCCTACGAGCAGTACTTC.

This clone was observed a handful of times. The chain combines TRBV5-1 with TRBJ1-1; the match to TRBD1 covers 9 bases. Germline V gene lookup returns CDR1 SGHRS and CDR2 YFSETQ. The V and J ends lost 4 bases and 4 bases, in that order; junction bases with no gene match: 14. The CDR3 has 17 amino acids. The CDR3 nucleotides read TGCGCCAGCAGCCGACCGACTACAGGGGGCGGAAGCACTGAAGCTTTCTTT. Protein sequence: CASSRPTTGGGSTEAFF.

As for this clone: One junction end does not reproduce the germline sequence, and a read error may be involved. In DNA, the CDR3 is TGTGCCAGCAGTTCCGACAGGGCATTTTTCTTC. As protein: CASSSDRAFFF. The chain links TRBV28 to TRBJ1-2; 7 nucleotides match TRBD1. The CDR3 is 11 amino acids. The germline CDR1 and CDR2 sequences are MDHEN and SYDVKM.

V and J are TRBV15 and TRBJ2-1; a possible D gene is TRBD2 (5 bases). Germline assignment: CDR1 LNHNV and CDR2 YYDKDF (reference sequence). Trimming shortened V by 6 bases and J by 0 bases, and 18 bases separated the two germline ends. The CDR3 length is 17 residues. CDR3 in DNA: TGTGCCACCAGTATGAGCCGGAGGTCAAGCTCCTACAATGAGCAGTTCTTC. Encoded protein: CATSMSRRSSSYNEQFF.

This chain links TRBV6-6 with TRBJ1-3; D not certain. Trimming removed 2 bases at V and 2 bases at J, with 10 bases between. This CDR3 spans 15 amino acids. Germline CDR1 reads MNHNY; CDR2 reads SVGAGI (reference sequence). The CDR3 DNA sequence: TGTGCCAGCAGTTACGGTGGAACAGCTGGAAACACCATATATTTT. It codes for CASSYGGTAGNTIYF.

The chain joins TRBV30 to TRBJ2-1; 14 bases map to TRBD2. Germline CDR1 reads GTSNPN; CDR2 reads SVGIG (reference sequence). After removal of 0 bases from V and 9 bases from J, the junction contained 10 bases not matched to a gene. The CDR3 is 17 residues long. The CDR3 is CAWSVYRGTSGSSEQFF. The CDR3 DNA reads as TGTGCCTGGAGTGTATATAGGGGGACTAGCGGGAGTAGTGAGCAGTTCTTC.

The sample holds one count of this clone. The rearrangement joins TRBV4-1 to TRBJ2-1; tentatively, D is TRBD2 (6 bases). The CDR3 runs to 17 residues. Germline assignment: CDR1 MGHRA and CDR2 YSYEKL. Trimming stripped 0 bases from V and 8 bases from J, with 20 bases between. The CDR3 here is CASSQEARREVRDEQFF. In nucleotides, the CDR3 is TGCGCCAGCAGCCAAGAGGCTCGGCGGGAAGTAAGGGATGAGCAGTTCTTC.

The chain links TRBV19 to TRBJ2-3; 12 nucleotides line up with TRBD2. After removal of 4 bases from V and 1 base from J, the junction contained 0 bases not matched to a gene. The CDR3 spans 15 residues. The germline V gene encodes CDR1 LNHDA and CDR2 SQIVND (reference sequence). CDR3: CASSRTSGGTDTQYF. CDR3 bases: TGTGCCAGTAGTAGGACTAGCGGGGGCACAGATACGCAGTATTTT.

This clone was detected only a few times. This chain connects TRBV7-2 to TRBJ2-3; 9 positions match TRBD2. V was clipped by 7 bases and J by 3 bases; unmatched bases: 11. Germline V CDR1 and CDR2: SGHTA, FQGNSA. This CDR3 region has 16 residues. The CDR3 here is CASTGGAGGMTDTQYF. The CDR3 bases are TGTGCCAGCACGGGGGGAGCGGGAGGTATGACAGATACGCAGTATTTT.

The chain joins TRBV2 to TRBJ2-2; 7 bases are shared with TRBD1. Germline CDR1 and CDR2: SNHLY and FYNNEI. V lost 6 bases and J lost 5; bases outside the gene matches: 3. This CDR3 is 13 amino acids long. The CDR3 region has the DNA TGTGCCAGCAGATTGGACAGGACCGGGGAGCTGTTTTTT. Residues: CASRLDRTGELFF.

This clone was counted between two and nine times. This chain connects TRBV7-2 to TRBJ1-5; 11 bases align to TRBD1. J lost 4 bases, V lost 4 bases, and 3 bases had no gene match. Germline values: CDR1 SGHTA, CDR2 FQGNSA. The CDR3 runs to 15 residues. The CDR3 reads CASSSGTGGNQPQHF. The CDR3 DNA sequence: TGTGCCAGCAGCTCCGGGACAGGGGGGAATCAGCCCCAGCATTTT.

The rearrangement uses TRBV5-1 and TRBJ1-5, with 7 bases identical to TRBD1. Germline CDR1 is SGHRS and CDR2 is YFSETQ. After removal of 0 bases from V and 2 bases from J, the junction contained 2 bases not matched to a gene. The CDR3 contains 15 residues. The CDR3 region has the DNA TGCGCCAGCAGCTTGGAGGGGACAGGCAATCAGCCCCAGCATTTT. Protein product: CASSLEGTGNQPQHF. The whole variable domain, remainder taken from reference TRBV5-1 and TRBJ1-5, is KAGVTQTPRYLIKTRGQQVTLSCSPISGHRSVSWYQQTPGQGLQFLFEYFSETQRNKGNFPGRFSGRQFSNSRSEMNVSTLELGDSALYLCASSLEGTGNQPQHFGDGTRLSIL.

This chain uses TRBV29-1 with TRBJ1-1, with D possibly TRBD1 on 5 matching bases. Germline CDR1 is SQVTM and CDR2 is ANQGSEA. There are 13 residues in the CDR3. The V and J ends lost 4 bases and 5 bases respectively, with 14 bases between them. This chain's CDR3 is CSVGRGRGTEAFF. CDR3 DNA: TGCAGCGTTGGAAGGGGTCGGGGGACTGAAGCTTTCTTT.

This rearrangement joins TRBV4-2 to TRBJ2-1; 13 bases line up with TRBD2. The CDR3 length is 15 residues. The germline CDR1 and CDR2 sequences are LGHNA and YNFKEQ. With V trimmed by 1 base and J by 7 bases, 1 base remained unmatched. CDR3 loop: CASSQATSGRNEQFF. CDR3 nucleotide sequence: TGTGCCAGCAGCCAAGCGACTAGCGGGAGGAATGAGCAGTTCTTC.

V usage is TRBV30 and J usage is TRBJ1-1, with TRBD1 as a possible D gene (5 bases). Germline V CDR1 and CDR2: GTSNPN, SVGIG (reference sequence). This CDR3 is built from 14 residues. Deletions cut 5 bases from V and 3 bases from J, with 16 bases between. CDR3 in amino acids: CAWDAGFSDTEAFF. CDR3 coding DNA: TGTGCCTGGGATGCAGGGTTTAGTGACACTGAAGCTTTCTTT.

This sequence joins TRBV7-3 and TRBJ2-1; the match to TRBD2 covers 9 bases. V lost 5 bases and J lost 6; bases outside the gene matches: 11. CDR3 length: 16 residues. Germline values: CDR1 SGHTA, CDR2 FQGTGA. The DNA for the CDR3 is TGTGCCAGCAGCCCAACCCGAGCGGGAGGAGGCAATGAGCAGTTCTTC. It codes for CASSPTRAGGGNEQFF.

The chain has TRBV5-1 and TRBJ1-6, with a tentative D call TRBD1 (5 bases). The length of the CDR3 is 16 residues. In germline, CDR1 is SGHRS, CDR2 YFSETQ. Trimming took 4 bases from V and 6 from J, leaving 17 bases between them. Written as DNA, the CDR3 is TGCGCCAGCAGCCCTCTTGCCCAGGGCCTTAATTCACCCCTCCACTTT. Its translation: CASSPLAQGLNSPLHF. The complete variable domain, with remaining parts taken from reference TRBV5-1 and TRBJ1-6, reads KAGVTQTPRYLIKTRGQQVTLSCSPISGHRSVSWYQQTPGQGLQFLFEYFSETQRNKGNFPGRFSGRQFSNSRSEMNVSTLELGDSALYLCASSPLAQGLNSPLHFGNGTRLTVT.

The gene calls are TRBV4-2 and TRBJ2-1; 12 bases are a match to TRBD2. CDR3 length equals 17 residues. In germline, CDR1 is LGHNA, CDR2 YNFKEQ. Trimming took 2 bases from V and 4 from J; bases not matched to a gene: 6. This CDR3 is CASSQRRTSGVYNEQFF. Here the CDR3 DNA reads TGTGCCAGCAGCCAAAGACGGACTAGCGGGGTATACAATGAGCAGTTCTTC.

There are a few counts of this clone. The V and J genes are TRBV27 and TRBJ2-5; a possible D gene is TRBD2 (7 bases). The V gene's germline CDR1 is MNHEY and CDR2 SMNVEV (reference sequence). The germline V and J ends were trimmed by 1 base and 5 bases, with 11 bases remaining between them. CDR3 size: 14 residues. CDR3 residues: CASSLWGGHETQYF. DNA of the CDR3: TGTGCCAGCAGTTTATGGGGGGGGCACGAGACCCAGTACTTC.

This clone was observed at least ten times. V usage is TRBV18 and J usage is TRBJ2-7; a weak D match, TRBD1 (6 bases). Deletions cut 3 bases from V and 0 bases from J, with 15 bases between. There are 16 residues in the CDR3. Germline V gives CDR1 KGHSH, CDR2 LQKENI. The CDR3 DNA is TGTGCCAGCTCACCCGCCGGGGACACGAGCTCCTACGAGCAGTACTTC. It specifies CASSPAGDTSSYEQYF.

There are many counts of this clone. V and J are TRBV10-1 and TRBJ1-6, with D possibly matching TRBD1 (5 bases). Germline CDR1 and CDR2: WNHNN and SYGVQD (reference sequence). Trimming removed 7 bases at V and 3 bases at J, with 16 bases between. This CDR3 is built from 16 residues. CDR3 in amino acids: CASTQWRGRYNSPLHF. As DNA, the CDR3 is TGCGCCAGCACTCAGTGGCGGGGACGCTATAATTCACCCCTCCACTTT.

The rearrangement links TRBV11-2 to TRBJ1-2; 11 bases are shared with TRBD1. Germline V gives CDR1 SGHAT, CDR2 FQNNGV. Trimming took 0 bases from V and 7 from J; bases not matched to a gene: 7. CDR3 length: 16 amino acids. The CDR3 bases are TGTGCCAGCAGCTTAGATCCGGACAGGGGGCGATCTGGCTACACCTTC. Amino acid sequence: CASSLDPDRGRSGYTF.

The chain joins TRBV29-1 to TRBJ2-7, with D perhaps matching TRBD1 (5 bases). Germline V gene lookup returns CDR1 SQVTM and CDR2 ANQGSEA. The CDR3 totals 12 residues. Trimming took off 4 bases at V and 5 bases at J, with 12 bases between the two ends. Written as DNA, the CDR3 is TGCAGCGTTGGACAGCCTTTTGACGAGCAGTACTTC. Protein sequence: CSVGQPFDEQYF.

This chain links TRBV19 with TRBJ2-3; 9 positions match TRBD1. J lost 0 bases, V lost 4 bases, and 17 bases had no gene match. Germline V gives CDR1 LNHDA, CDR2 SQIVND (reference sequence). The CDR3 totals 20 residues. CDR3 loop: CASSTRATGGWDSSTDTQYF. CDR3 in DNA: TGTGCCAGTAGTACCCGCGCAACAGGGGGCTGGGACTCTAGCACAGATACGCAGTATTTT. The full variable domain, with the rest looked up from reference TRBV19 and TRBJ2-3, is DGGITQSPKYLFRKEGQNVTLSCEQNLNHDAMYWYRQDPGQGLRLIYYSQIVNDFQKGDIAEGYSVSREKKESFPLTVTSAQKNPTAFYLCASSTRATGGWDSSTDTQYFGPGTRLTVL.

DNA for the CDR3: TGTGCCAGCAGCCCTCCGCGGGTCCAGAGCTCCTACGAGCAGTACTTC. It is translated as CASSPPRVQSSYEQYF. This rearrangement joins TRBV7-9 to TRBJ2-7; D possibly corresponds to TRBD2 (5 bases). Germline V gives CDR1 SEHNR, CDR2 FQNEAQ (reference sequence). With 5 bases removed from V and 0 bases from J, the gap between germline ends came to 17 bases. The CDR3 is 16 residues long.

The chain joins TRBV3-1 (or the pseudogene TRBV3-2) to TRBJ1-2, with no clear D. V gave up 5 bases and J gave up 6 bases, with 22 bases separating them. This CDR3 is built from 16 residues. Germline values: CDR1 LGHDT, CDR2 YNNKEL (reference sequence). In DNA form, the CDR3 reads TGTGCCAGCAGCAGACGAGCGATAAGGAGGGCGGATGGCTACACCTTC. Its protein is CASSRRAIRRADGYTF.

CDR3 protein: CSASYGRRSNEQFF. CDR3 sequence (DNA): TGCAGTGCTAGTTACGGGAGGCGATCAAATGAGCAGTTCTTC. The chain links TRBV20-1 to TRBJ2-1; 7 bases fit TRBD2. V lost 3 bases, J lost 7 bases, and 9 bases stayed unmatched. The CDR3 runs to 14 residues. In germline, CDR1 is DFQATT, CDR2 SNEGSKA (reference sequence).